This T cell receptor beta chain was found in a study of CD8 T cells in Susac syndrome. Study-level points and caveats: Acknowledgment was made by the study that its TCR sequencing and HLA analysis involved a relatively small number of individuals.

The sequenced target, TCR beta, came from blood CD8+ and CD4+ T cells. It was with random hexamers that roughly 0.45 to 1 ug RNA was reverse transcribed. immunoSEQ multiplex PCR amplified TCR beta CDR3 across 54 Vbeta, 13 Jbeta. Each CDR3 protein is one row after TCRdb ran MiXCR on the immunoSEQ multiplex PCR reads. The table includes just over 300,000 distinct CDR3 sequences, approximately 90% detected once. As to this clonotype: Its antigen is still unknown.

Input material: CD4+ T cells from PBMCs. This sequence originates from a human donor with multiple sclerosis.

The CDR3 spells CSARGSAGASYEQYF. The CDR3 DNA follows: TGCAGTGCAAGGGGTTCAGCGGGGGCGTCCTACGAGCAGTACTTC. V is TRBV20-1 and J is TRBJ2-7; 8 bases map to TRBD2. CDR1 DFQATT and CDR2 SNEGSKA come from the germline V gene (reference sequence). The V gene end was trimmed by 6 bases and the J gene end by 1 base; junction bases not matched to a gene: 11. The CDR3 has 15 residues.